The 32 T cell receptor beta chains below were found in one sample sequenced in a study of T cells in Graves' hyperthyroidism and ophthalmopathy (dated by TCRdb to 2018 to 2020). Library construction relied on multiplex PCR. Instrument used: Illumina HiSeq 2000. The TCR beta CDR3 regions were amplified from RNA transcripts. The first round of RT-PCR for the TCR CDR3 was performed with the HTBI primer set and the Qiagen OneStep RT-PCR kit. TCRdb's own reprocessing of the public reads used fastp at Q25 and MiXCR and kept productive beta chains. Rows matching on CDR3 protein sequence are summarized as one entry with the most common DNA and genes. This sample holds approximately 590,000 distinct CDR3 sequences; approximately 15% were observed only once. Of the sample, around 7.5% is held by the ten largest clones. Sequencing was done on a sample of blood. Receptor source: a woman in her twenties or thirties with Graves' hyperthyroidism.

This clonotype was recorded at least ten times. This chain links TRBV28 with TRBJ2-7; 7 bases fit TRBD1. CDR1 and CDR2 (germline): MDHEN, SYDVKM. Trimming removed 4 bases from V and 0 bases from J; junction bases left unmatched: 6. The CDR3 spans 15 residues. CDR3 bases: TGTGCCAGCAGTTCCTCGACAGGGAGCTCCTACGAGCAGTACTTC. It encodes CASSSSTGSSYEQYF.

This clonotype was picked up a small number of times. This chain joins TRBV27 and TRBJ2-6; D is possibly TRBD1 or TRBD2 (5 bases each). In germline, CDR1 is MNHEY, CDR2 SMNVEV (reference sequence). Trimming stripped 5 bases from V and 2 bases from J, with 10 bases between. CDR3 length: 15 amino acids. The CDR3 coding sequence is TGTGCCAGCAGTGTACGGGGCACTGGGGCCAACGTCCTGACTTTC. Its translation: CASSVRGTGANVLTF. Together with reference TRBV27 and TRBJ2-6, the CDR3 gives the full variable domain: EAQVTQNPRYLITVTGKKLTVTCSQNMNHEYMSWYRQDPGLGLRQIYYSMNVEVTDKGDVPEGYKVSRKEKRNFPLILESPSPNQTSLYFCASSVRGTGANVLTFGAGSRLTVL.

This clonotype was detected a few times. This chain uses TRBV9 with TRBJ2-7; D perhaps matches TRBD2 (5 bases). V lost 0 bases to trimming and J lost 3 bases, with 13 bases between them. This CDR3 is built from 15 residues. Germline-derived CDR1 and CDR2 are SGDLS and YYNGEE. The CDR3 DNA is TGTGCCAGCAGCGTAGATCCGGGATTTAGCTACGAGCAGTACTTC. Translation gives CASSVDPGFSYEQYF.

This clonotype was counted ten times or more. The chain links TRBV7-2 to TRBJ2-1, with no clear D. CDR3 size: 15 residues. Germline CDR1 SGHTA, CDR2 FQGNSA. Trimming pared 6 bases from V and 0 bases from J, leaving 12 bases between. The CDR3 sequence is CASSSTLSSYNEQFF. The CDR3 DNA follows: TGTGCCAGCAGTTCAACACTGAGCTCCTACAATGAGCAGTTCTTC.

This clonotype came up many times. J is TRBJ2-1 and V is TRBV20-1; D unclear. Trimming removed 4 bases from V and 1 base from J, with 8 bases in between. The V gene's germline CDR1 is DFQATT and CDR2 SNEGSKA (reference sequence). CDR3 size: 13 residues. The CDR3 is CSAIPGSYNEQFF. CDR3 DNA sequence: TGCAGTGCTATTCCCGGGTCCTACAATGAGCAGTTCTTC.

This clonotype was recorded many times. The chain couples TRBV28 to TRBJ2-1; TRBD1 matches at 11 bases. V dropped 5 bases and J dropped 3; count of bases not matched to a gene: 6. This CDR3 has 16 amino acids. Germline lookup yields CDR1 MDHEN and CDR2 SYDVKM. The DNA for the CDR3 is TGTGCCAGCAGTCCTCGTGGGACAGGGGGCTACAATGAGCAGTTCTTC. Its translation: CASSPRGTGGYNEQFF.

This clonotype was seen ten or more times. The J gene is TRBJ2-7, the V gene TRBV28; perhaps D is TRBD1 or TRBD2 (6 bases each). V was pared by 5 bases and J by 3 bases, with 17 bases between. The CDR3 spans 15 residues. The germline gives CDR1 MDHEN, CDR2 SYDVKM. The DNA of the CDR3 is TGTGCCAGCAGTCCCCGGGGGCGCCGGGTCTACGAGCAGTACTTC. Encoded protein: CASSPRGRRVYEQYF.

The chain couples TRBV10-3 to TRBJ2-1; 7 positions match TRBD2. CDR1 is ENHRY and CDR2 is SYGVKD in the germline V gene. Germline trimming cut 4 bases from V and 1 base from J; bases unmatched to any gene: 4. The CDR3 spans 15 residues. CDR3 nucleotides: TGTGCCATCAGTGTCGGCGGGAGATCCTACAATGAGCAGTTCTTC. Translating gives CAISVGGRSYNEQFF.

This clonotype was picked up a small number of times. The chain combines TRBV6-1 with TRBJ1-2, with 8 bases matching TRBD1. Germline CDR1 and CDR2: MNHNS and SASEGT. There are 16 residues in the CDR3. The J segment lost 7 bases and the V segment lost 2 bases, leaving 12 bases of the junction unmatched. The CDR3 region is CASSEWPVRGPTGYTF. DNA of the CDR3: TGTGCCAGCAGTGAATGGCCGGTCAGGGGGCCTACTGGCTACACCTTC.

This sequence joins TRBV20-1 and TRBJ2-1; a weak D match, TRBD2 (6 bases). The V gene's germline CDR1 is DFQATT and CDR2 SNEGSKA (reference sequence). V lost 5 bases, J lost 4 bases, and 24 bases lay in between. The CDR3 sequence is 17 residues long. CDR3 DNA sequence: TGCAGTGCTCTTTCCGAGACTAGTCCGAGGTCATACAATGAGCAGTTCTTC. Protein sequence: CSALSETSPRSYNEQFF.

This clonotype occurred many times. This rearrangement joins TRBV4-2 to TRBJ1-1, with 12 bases that match TRBD1. The CDR3 sequence is 17 residues long. Germline V lookup: CDR1 LGHNA, CDR2 YNFKEQ. V gave up 3 bases and J gave up 1 base; unmatched junction bases: 6. CDR3 in DNA: TGTGCCAGCAGCCAGCCCGGGACAGGGGGCGCGAACACTGAAGCTTTCTTT. It specifies CASSQPGTGGANTEAFF.

The chain recombines TRBV18 with TRBJ2-3; D remains ambiguous. The CDR3 length is 15 residues. CDR1 KGHSH and CDR2 LQKENI come from the germline V gene. Trimming pared 3 bases from V and 0 bases from J, leaving 10 bases between. This CDR3 reads CASSPNDWSTDTQYF. The CDR3 DNA is TGTGCCAGCTCACCCAACGATTGGAGCACAGATACGCAGTATTTT.

This clonotype was recorded a few times. This sequence joins TRBV18 and TRBJ2-7; possible D gene TRBD2, 5 bases. The CDR3 extends over 19 amino acids. Trimming took 0 bases from V and 1 from J, leaving 22 bases between them. From germline, CDR1 is KGHSH and CDR2 LQKENI. CDR3 residues: CASSPPKAGLTSRSYEQYF. In DNA, the CDR3 is TGTGCCAGCTCACCACCGAAGGCGGGCCTTACCTCTCGGTCCTACGAGCAGTACTTC.

This clonotype was counted ten times or more. This rearrangement joins TRBV7-9 to TRBJ2-7, with 10 bases matching TRBD1. The V and J ends lost 5 bases and 4 bases, in that order; junction bases with no gene match: 8. CDR1 and CDR2 (germline): SEHNR, FQNEAQ (reference sequence). CDR3 size: 15 residues. The CDR3 nucleotides read TGTGCCAGCAGCGCCAAGGACAGGGGGTTATACGAGCAGTACTTC. This sequence encodes CASSAKDRGLYEQYF. Complete variable domain (other parts from reference TRBV7-9 and TRBJ2-7): DTGVSQNPRHKITKRGQNVTFRCDPISEHNRLYWYRQTLGQGPEFLTYFQNEAQLEKSRLLSDRFSAERPKGSFSTLEIQRTEQGDSAMYLCASSAKDRGLYEQYFGPGTRLTVT.

This clonotype has ten or more counts. The V call is TRBV3-1, the J call TRBJ2-5; D call uncertain. Trimming removed 2 bases from V and 5 bases from J, with 6 bases in between. CDR1 and CDR2 from the germline V gene are LGHDT and YNNKEL (reference sequence). The CDR3 runs 12 residues. The CDR3 reads CASSQSQETQYF. The CDR3 region has the DNA TGTGCCAGCAGCCAATCTCAGGAGACCCAGTACTTC.

The chain couples TRBV5-1 to TRBJ2-2; 8 positions agree with TRBD1. With V trimmed by 2 bases and J by 6 bases, 6 bases remained unmatched. The CDR3 runs to 15 residues. Germline values: CDR1 SGHRS, CDR2 YFSETQ. The CDR3 sequence: CASSFDRGRAGELFF. In DNA, the CDR3 is TGCGCCAGCAGCTTCGACAGGGGAAGGGCCGGGGAGCTGTTTTTT.

This clonotype was recorded once. The CDR3 end shows no conserved phenylalanine or tryptophan, and so a read error is likely. This chain joins TRBV27 and TRBJ2-2; unclear D gene. The CDR3 runs to 14 residues. Trimming shortened V by 7 bases and J by 7 bases, and 16 bases separated the two germline ends. Germline-derived CDR1 and CDR2 are MNHEY and SMNVEV (reference sequence). The DNA for the CDR3 is TGTGCCAGCACACCCGGCCTTCCCGGCGGGGAGCTGTTTCTT. It yields the protein CASTPGLPGGELFL.

This clonotype was observed at least ten times. The chain links TRBV20-1 to TRBJ2-3, with D unresolved. V shed 5 bases and J shed 5 bases, with 8 bases lying between them. The CDR3 has 11 amino acids. Germline CDR1 is DFQATT and CDR2 is SNEGSKA (reference sequence). The CDR3 loop is CSAFMRDTQYF. The CDR3 DNA sequence: TGCAGTGCTTTCATGAGAGATACGCAGTATTTT.

This clonotype came up a few times. V usage is TRBV27 and J usage is TRBJ2-3; 10 bases match TRBD2. The CDR3 is 17 residues long. Losses at the gene ends were 4 bases for V and 3 bases for J; bases not matched to a gene: 10. The germline V gene encodes CDR1 MNHEY and CDR2 SMNVEV (reference sequence). The CDR3: CASSSIRLAGGTDTQYF. The CDR3, as DNA: TGTGCCAGCAGTTCGATCCGTTTAGCGGGAGGTACAGATACGCAGTATTTT.

This clonotype was counted at least ten times. The gene calls are TRBV7-9 and TRBJ2-1, with D unresolved. Germline CDR1 reads SEHNR; CDR2 reads FQNEAQ (reference sequence). The CDR3 runs to 12 residues. V lost 3 bases and J lost 6, with 6 bases in between. DNA for the CDR3: TGTGCCAGCAGCTTCTCGGGCAATGAGCAGTTCTTC. Protein sequence: CASSFSGNEQFF.

This clonotype has ten or more counts. The rearrangement uses TRBV6-2 or TRBV6-3 and TRBJ1-5; D possibly corresponds to TRBD1 (6 bases). CDR3 length: 14 residues. Trimming cost V 6 bases and J 6 bases, with 15 bases left between them. Germline lookup yields CDR1 MNHEY and CDR2 SVGEGT. CDR3 in DNA: TGTGCCAGCAGCCACCACAACAGGGTTCAGCCCCAGCATTTT. It specifies CASSHHNRVQPQHF.

On this clonotype: A much bigger clone sits one base away, suggesting this may be a read error. Since the CDR3 does not end with the conserved phenylalanine or tryptophan, this likely comes from a read error. This sequence joins TRBV6-1 and TRBJ2-2, with 10 bases matching TRBD2. This CDR3 region has 16 residues. From germline, CDR1 is MNHNS and CDR2 SASEGT. V trimming: 3 bases; J trimming: 5 bases; junction bases outside the gene matches: 6. The CDR3 is CASSDRGTSVTGELFS. CDR3 nucleotides: TGTGCCAGCAGTGACCGCGGGACTAGCGTTACCGGGGAGCTGTTTTCT.

The J gene is TRBJ1-2, the V gene TRBV20-1, with D maybe TRBD1 (5 bases). The CDR3 has 11 residues. Germline lookup yields CDR1 DFQATT and CDR2 SNEGSKA (reference sequence). Trimming removed 6 bases from V and 7 bases from J, with 12 bases in between. CDR3 sequence reads: CSAPGGPGYTF. The CDR3 region has the DNA TGCAGTGCCCCGGGGGGTCCTGGCTACACCTTC.

This clonotype was seen many times. The rearrangement joins TRBV24-1 to TRBJ2-1; unclear D gene. CDR3 size: 16 residues. Germline loops: CDR1 KGHDR, CDR2 SFDVKD. V lost 4 bases and J 4 bases, leaving 16 bases between the germline ends. The CDR3 reads CATSDGTEALYNEQFF. The DNA of the CDR3 is TGTGCCACCAGTGACGGAACTGAGGCCCTTTACAATGAGCAGTTCTTC.

There are many counts of this clonotype. The chain is built from TRBV30 and TRBJ2-3; 10 bases fit TRBD1. The ends lost 5 bases at V and 3 bases at J; junction bases unmatched: 11. The CDR3 loop spans 16 amino acids. Germline CDR1 is GTSNPN and CDR2 is SVGIG (reference sequence). The CDR3 here is CAWSTPGQGPTDTQYF. In DNA, the CDR3 is TGTGCCTGGTCTACTCCGGGACAGGGGCCTACAGATACGCAGTATTTT.

The rearrangement joins TRBV27 to TRBJ1-6; tentatively, D is TRBD1 (5 bases). Looked up from germline, CDR1 is MNHEY and CDR2 is SMNVEV (reference sequence). The length of the CDR3 is 13 residues. The V and J ends lost 3 bases and 7 bases respectively, with 7 bases between them. This chain's CDR3 is CASSLWGNSPLHF. The DNA for the CDR3 is TGTGCCAGCAGTTTGTGGGGGAATTCACCCCTCCACTTT.

The chain couples TRBV5-1 to TRBJ2-6; D gene uncertain. Trimming shortened V by 0 bases and J by 0 bases, and 7 bases separated the two germline ends. This CDR3 has 16 amino acids. The V gene's germline CDR1 is SGHRS and CDR2 YFSETQ. The CDR3 region is CASSLDPTSGANVLTF. The CDR3 DNA reads TGCGCCAGCAGCTTGGATCCGACCTCTGGGGCCAACGTCCTGACTTTC.

In its sample, this clonotype was seen many times. The rearrangement joins TRBV20-1 to TRBJ2-7; 8 bases fit TRBD1. The V segment lost 6 bases and the J segment 2 bases; nucleotides outside the gene matches: 6. CDR3 length equals 13 residues. Germline V gene sequence: CDR1 DFQATT, CDR2 SNEGSKA (reference sequence). DNA of the CDR3: TGCAGTGCCTCCGGGACAGGCACCTACGAGCAGTACTTC. Protein sequence: CSASGTGTYEQYF.

This clonotype was seen at least ten times. This chain links TRBV3-1 with TRBJ2-1, with TRBD2 identical over 12 bases. J was trimmed by 9 bases and V by 3 bases; bases with no gene match: 3. Germline lookup yields CDR1 LGHDT and CDR2 YNNKEL (reference sequence). The CDR3 totals 14 residues. CDR3 nucleotide sequence: TGTGCCAGCAGCCAGAGACTAGCGGGAGCTGAGCAGTTCTTC. Its protein is CASSQRLAGAEQFF.

The chain combines TRBV12-3 or TRBV12-4 with TRBJ2-5; TRBD1 agrees at 10 bases. The CDR3 extends over 15 amino acids. Losses at the gene ends were 8 bases for V and 4 bases for J; bases not matched to a gene: 10. The chain's CDR3 is CASGGTGAGGETQYF. Written as DNA, the CDR3 is TGTGCCAGCGGGGGGACAGGGGCAGGAGGAGAGACCCAGTACTTC.

This chain connects TRBV6-1 to TRBJ1-5; D might be TRBD1 (6 bases). The germline gives CDR1 MNHNS, CDR2 SASEGT. Trimming took off 6 bases at V and 6 bases at J, with 15 bases between the two ends. This CDR3 region has 14 residues. The CDR3 here is CASSSTGASQPQHF. CDR3 nucleotide sequence: TGTGCCAGCAGCAGCACGGGGGCTAGTCAGCCCCAGCATTTT.

This clonotype came up many times. The chain has TRBV5-1 and TRBJ2-1; D is uncertain. CDR3 size: 14 residues. Per germline, CDR1 SGHRS and CDR2 YFSETQ. V lost 4 bases to trimming and J lost 2 bases, with 10 bases between them. In nucleotides, the CDR3 is TGCGCCAGCAGCGCGGACGGACCCTACAATGAGCAGTTCTTC. Amino acids: CASSADGPYNEQFF.